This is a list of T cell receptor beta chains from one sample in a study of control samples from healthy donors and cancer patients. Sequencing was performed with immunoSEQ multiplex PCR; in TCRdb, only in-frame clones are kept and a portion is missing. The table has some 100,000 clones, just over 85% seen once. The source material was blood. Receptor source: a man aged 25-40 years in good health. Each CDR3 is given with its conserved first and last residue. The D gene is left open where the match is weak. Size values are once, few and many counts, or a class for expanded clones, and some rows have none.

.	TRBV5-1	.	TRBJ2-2	TGCGCCAGCAGCTTGGGGCTAGTGCCCACCGGGGAGCTGTTTTTT	CASSLGLVPTGELFF
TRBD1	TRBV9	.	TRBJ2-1	TGTGCCAGCAGCGCACAGGGGATTGAGCAGTTCTTC	CASSAQGIEQFF
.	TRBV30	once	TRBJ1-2	TGTGCCTGGAGAGGGTGGGTATTGGATGGCTACACCTTC	CAWRGWVLDGYTF
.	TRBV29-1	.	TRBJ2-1	TGCAGCGCCAATCTACAGGCTAGAGGTTACCATGAGCAGTTCTTC	CSANLQARGYHEQFF
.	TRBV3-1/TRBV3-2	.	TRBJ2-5	TGTGCCAGCAGCCAAGATCGGTCCATGGGGGTCCCAGAGACCCAGTACTTC	CASSQDRSMGVPETQYF
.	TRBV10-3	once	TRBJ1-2	TGTGCCATCAGTGAGTCGGGAGCGCCGGGCTATGGCTACACCTTC	CAISESGAPGYGYTF
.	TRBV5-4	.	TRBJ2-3	TGTGCCAGCAGCCCCGGACTTGGGAGCACAGATACGCAGTATTTT	CASSPGLGSTDTQYF
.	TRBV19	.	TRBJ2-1	TGTGCCAGTAGTATTAAGGGTTTCAATGAGCAGTTCTTC	CASSIKGFNEQFF
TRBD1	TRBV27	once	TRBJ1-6	TGTGCCAGCAGTATAACAGGGGAGAGCTCCTATAATTCACCCCTCCACTTT	CASSITGESSYNSPLHF
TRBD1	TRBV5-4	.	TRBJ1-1	TGTGCCAGCATTGACGGACAGGGGGCGAACACTGAAGCTTTCTTT	CASIDGQGANTEAFF
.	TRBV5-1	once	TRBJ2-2	TGCGCCAGCAGCTGGTCCCCCGGGGAGCTGTTTTTT	CASSWSPGELFF
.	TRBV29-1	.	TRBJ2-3	TGCAGCGGGAGAGGCGTTAGCGGAGACACAGATACGCAGTATTTT	CSGRGVSGDTDTQYF
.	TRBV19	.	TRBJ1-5	TGTGCCAGTATATGGGGTCTCGATCAGCCCCAGCATTTT	CASIWGLDQPQHF
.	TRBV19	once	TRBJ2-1	TGTGCCAGTAGTATAAGGAACTCCTACAATGAGCAGTTCTTC	CASSIRNSYNEQFF
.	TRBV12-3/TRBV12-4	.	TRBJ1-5	TGTGCCAGCAGTTTCGGGGGAATACAGCCCCAGCATTTT	CASSFGGIQPQHF
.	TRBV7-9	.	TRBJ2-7	TGTGCCAGCAGCTTGGACCCCTCCTACGAGCAGTACTTC	CASSLDPSYEQYF
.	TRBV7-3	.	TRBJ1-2	TGTGCCAGCAGCTTAGAGGGGAGGTATGGCTACACCTTC	CASSLEGRYGYTF
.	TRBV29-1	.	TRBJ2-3	TGCAGCGCTGATTGGCAGCGTGCAGATACGCAGTATTTT	CSADWQRADTQYF
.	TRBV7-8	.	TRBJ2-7	TGTGCCAGCAGCGCACAAACTAGCTCCTACGAGCAGTACTTC	CASSAQTSSYEQYF
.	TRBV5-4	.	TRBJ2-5	TGTGCCAGCAGCCCTGGAGGAGGACAAGAGACCCAGTACTTC	CASSPGGGQETQYF
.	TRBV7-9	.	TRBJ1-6	TGTGCCAGCAGCTTAGGGACAGCCCTTGGGGGCCTCCACTTT	CASSLGTALGGLHF
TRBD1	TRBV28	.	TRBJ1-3	TGTGCCAGCGTTTCGGGGACAGGGGTCGGAAACACCATATATTTT	CASVSGTGVGNTIYF
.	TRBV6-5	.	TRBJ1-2	TGTGCCAGCAGGTCCACCACTAACTATGGCTACACCTTC	CASRSTTNYGYTF
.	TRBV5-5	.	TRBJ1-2	TGTGCCAGCAGCTCCCTGGACAGCTCCTATGGCTACACCTTC	CASSSLDSSYGYTF
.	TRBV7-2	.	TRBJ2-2	TGTGCCAGCAGCTTAGGGCAATCGGGGTACACCGGGGAGCTGTTTTTT	CASSLGQSGYTGELFF
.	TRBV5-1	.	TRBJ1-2	TGCGCCAGCAGTACCAAGGGCTATGGCTACACCTTC	CASSTKGYGYTF
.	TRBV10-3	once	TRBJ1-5	TGTGCCATCAGTGAGCTGAATAGCAATCAGCCCCAGCATTTT	CAISELNSNQPQHF